This T cell receptor (beta chain) was identified during a study of vaccination and CD4 T cells after COVID-19. Turning to this clonotype: The antigen is undetermined.

Scientists ran DNA taken from cultured CD4+ T cells through the Oncomine TCR Beta short-read assay for sequencing. In TCRdb, the PCR reads were re-called with MiXCR into one record per CDR3 protein. The sample shows 13,000 or so distinct CDR3 sequences, more than 55% of them seen only once. Treatment meaning: approximately 9-day PBMC culture with coronavirus spike peptide pools or control peptides (ViraFEST assay). ViraFEST sequenced TCRs after peptide-pool expansion of antigen-specific T cells. This CDR3 region has 13 residues. Germline-derived CDR1 and CDR2 are DFQATT and SNEGSKA (reference sequence). V dropped 1 base and J dropped 0 bases, with 3 bases sitting between them.

The rearrangement links TRBV20-1 to TRBJ2-2; the D is unclear. The material sequenced was CD4+ T cells from blood, cultured in vitro. The sequence came from a human donor who had recovered from COVID-19. The CDR3 here is CSARVANTGELFF. The CDR3 region has the DNA TGCAGTGCTAGAGTAGCGAACACCGGGGAGCTGTTTTTT.